A selection of T cell receptor beta chains follows, all from one sample in a study of blood T cell repertoires in COVID-19. Some clones are missing from TCRdb's copy, which holds only in-frame ones; the method was immunoSEQ multiplex PCR. The table includes approximately 61,000 clones, around four fifths detected once. Source material: peripheral blood. The origin of the receptors is an older man with acute or convalescent COVID-19. Both conserved end residues are part of each CDR3. Fields, in order: CDR3 length, J gene, V gene, clone size, D gene, CDR3 protein, CDR3 DNA. A D gene is named only where the DNA matches it firmly. Some rows have no size entry. The others give once, few or many, or a class for an expanded clone.

19,TRBJ2-2,TRBV11-2,.,.,CASSLFGGTGQGSTGELFF,TGTGCCAGCAGCTTGTTCGGGGGGACCGGACAGGGAAGCACCGGGGAGCTGTTTTTT
14,TRBJ2-1,TRBV5-1,.,.,CASSLELDYNEQFF,TGCGCCAGCAGCTTGGAGCTAGACTACAATGAGCAGTTCTTC
13,TRBJ2-2,TRBV7-9,.,.,CASSLEGLGELFF,TGTGCCAGCAGCCTAGAGGGGCTGGGGGAGCTGTTTTTT
17,TRBJ2-1,TRBV7-6,.,.,CASSLEGGTGPYNEQFF,TGTGCCAGCAGCTTAGAGGGGGGGACAGGCCCTTACAATGAGCAGTTCTTC
16,TRBJ2-2,TRBV5-4,.,.,CASSPNGGANTGELFF,TGTGCCAGCAGCCCTAACGGCGGGGCGAACACCGGGGAGCTGTTTTTT
15,TRBJ1-2,TRBV6-1,once,.,CASSDPEGSSYGYTF,TGTGCCAGCAGTGACCCGGAAGGGAGCTCCTATGGCTACACCTTC
14,TRBJ1-5,TRBV25-1,once,.,CASSGDSLHQPQHF,TGTGCCAGCAGTGGCGACAGTCTGCATCAGCCCCAGCATTTT
17,TRBJ2-3,TRBV2,once,TRBD2,CASSESPSGGGTDTQYF,TGTGCCAGCAGTGAATCCCCTAGCGGGGGGGGAACAGATACGCAGTATTTT
15,TRBJ2-3,TRBV7-3,.,TRBD2,CASSNSGGHTDTQYF,TGTGCCAGCAGCAATAGCGGGGGGCACACAGATACGCAGTATTTT
14,TRBJ2-6,TRBV5-1,.,.,CASSSNSGANVLTF,TGCGCCAGCAGCTCAAATTCTGGGGCCAACGTCCTGACTTTC
15,TRBJ2-1,TRBV3-1/TRBV3-2,.,.,CASSQDGLGGREQFF,TGTGCCAGCAGCCAAGATGGCCTCGGGGGTCGTGAGCAGTTCTTC
12,TRBJ2-5,TRBV29-1,.,.,CSVEQGGETQYF,TGCAGCGTTGAGCAGGGTGGAGAGACCCAGTACTTC
16,TRBJ2-2,TRBV18,.,TRBD1,CASSAGQGSNTGELFF,TGTGCCAGCTCAGCCGGACAGGGGTCGAACACCGGGGAGCTGTTTTTT
14,TRBJ2-5,TRBV7-9,.,.,CASSFGGAGETQYF,TGTGCCAGCAGCTTCGGCGGGGCGGGGGAGACCCAGTACTTC
10,TRBJ1-4,TRBV6-6,.,.,CASGEGKLFF,TGTGCCTCTGGGGAGGGAAAACTGTTTTTT
14,TRBJ1-1,TRBV29-1,.,.,CSVEDLAGSYEAFF,TGCAGCGTTGAAGATCTGGCGGGTTCGTACGAAGCTTTCTTT
12,TRBJ1-1,TRBV2,.,.,CASSVEGTEAFF,TGTGCCAGCAGTGTGGAGGGGACTGAAGCTTTCTTT
15,TRBJ2-7,TRBV10-2,.,.,CASSGGRGSSYEQYF,TGCGCCAGCAGTGGAGGTCGGGGGAGCTCCTACGAGCAGTACTTC